Here is one T cell receptor beta chain with its context. What it binds is not known. The CDR3 is made up of 15 amino acids. The germline CDR1 and CDR2 sequences are SEHNR and FQNEAQ (reference sequence). Researchers isolated total RNA from whole blood without sorting T cells. With the 5' RACE reads reprocessed, TCRdb shows one record per CDR3 protein and no DNA. This repertoire includes approximately 160,000 distinct CDR3 sequences. The data belong to a study of monozygotic twins with inflammatory bowel disease. General observations from the study: Compared with healthy co-twins, IBD patients showed reduced TCRbeta repertoire diversity by inverse Simpson. Researchers report that IBD patients shared fewer clonotypes with others than healthy twins, especially amid disease activity.

The sequence was obtained from a human donor with ulcerative colitis or Crohn's disease, or a healthy co-twin of an affected twin (not recorded which). V and J are TRBV7-9 and TRBJ2-5; TCRdb returns TRBD1, unconfirmable since there is no DNA. The sequenced sample consisted of blood. CDR3 sequence: CASSFLDTLKRPRYF.